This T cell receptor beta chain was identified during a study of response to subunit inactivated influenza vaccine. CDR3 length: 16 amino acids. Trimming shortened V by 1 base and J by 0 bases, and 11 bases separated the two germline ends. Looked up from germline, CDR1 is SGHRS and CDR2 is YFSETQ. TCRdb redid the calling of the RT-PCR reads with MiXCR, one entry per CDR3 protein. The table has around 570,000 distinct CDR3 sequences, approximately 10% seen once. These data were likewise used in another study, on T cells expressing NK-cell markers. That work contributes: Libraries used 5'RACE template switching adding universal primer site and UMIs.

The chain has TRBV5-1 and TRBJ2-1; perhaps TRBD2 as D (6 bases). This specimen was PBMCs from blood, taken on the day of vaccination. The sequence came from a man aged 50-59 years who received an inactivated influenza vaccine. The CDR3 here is CASSLLGEVSYNEQFF. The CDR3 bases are TGCGCCAGCAGCTTGTTGGGGGAGGTCTCCTACAATGAGCAGTTCTTC.